These 3 T cell receptor beta chains came from one sample sequenced in a study of a mutant IDH1 vaccine in newly diagnosed glioma. Indicated time point: baseline, week 1 (first vaccination visit). The treatment is: pre-vaccination baseline after standard-of-care therapy. Measured with immunoSEQ multiplex PCR; TCRdb has only the in-frame clones, and not every one. The sample lists fewer than 100,000 clones; around nine tenths were seen once. The input for sequencing was PBMCs, taken from a glioma patient treated with radiotherapy, temozolomide or both. These receptors all come from a woman between 45 and 65 years old with glioma.

This clone has just one count. The chain has TRBV11-2 and TRBJ1-4; D might be TRBD1 (5 bases). The germline V and J ends were trimmed by 4 bases and 7 bases, with 10 bases remaining between them. Germline CDR1 SGHAT, CDR2 FQNNGV. CDR3 size: 13 residues. CDR3 in amino acids: CASSWGPREKLFF. DNA for the CDR3: TGTGCCAGCAGCTGGGGACCGCGTGAAAAACTGTTTTTT.

The chain uses TRBV10-3 and TRBJ2-7; D is undetermined. CDR1 is ENHRY, CDR2 SYGVKD, per germline. The CDR3 contains 17 residues. V was clipped by 3 bases and J by 5 bases, with 23 bases between them. CDR3 region: CAISELGNFRSPNEQYF. The CDR3 nucleotides are TGTGCCATCAGTGAACTTGGGAACTTTAGAAGCCCAAACGAGCAGTACTTC.

The chain employs TRBV7-6 and TRBJ2-2, with D perhaps TRBD2 (6 bases). The ends were cut back, 3 bases at V and 3 bases at J, with 14 bases in the middle. The length of the CDR3 is 16 residues. CDR1 is SGHVS, CDR2 FNYEAQ, per germline. This chain's CDR3 is CASSFGGSPHTGELFF. The CDR3 coding sequence is TGTGCCAGCAGCTTTGGAGGGAGTCCTCACACCGGGGAGCTGTTTTTT.